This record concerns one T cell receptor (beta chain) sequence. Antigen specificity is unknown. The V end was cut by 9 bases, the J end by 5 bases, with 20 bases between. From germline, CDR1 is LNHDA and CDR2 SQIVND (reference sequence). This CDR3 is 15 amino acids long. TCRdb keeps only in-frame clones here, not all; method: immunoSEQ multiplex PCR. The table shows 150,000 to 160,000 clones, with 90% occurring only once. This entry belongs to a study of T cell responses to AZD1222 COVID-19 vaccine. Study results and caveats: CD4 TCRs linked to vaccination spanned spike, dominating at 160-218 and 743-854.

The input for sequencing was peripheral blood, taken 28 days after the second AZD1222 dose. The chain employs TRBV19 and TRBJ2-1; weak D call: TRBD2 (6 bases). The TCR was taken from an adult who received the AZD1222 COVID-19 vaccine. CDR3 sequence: CASLLRSGFHNEQFF. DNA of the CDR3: TGTGCCAGCCTGCTACGGAGCGGGTTTCACAATGAGCAGTTCTTC.